This TCR beta chain was profiled in a study of Tregs in tolerant kidney transplant recipients (dated by TCRdb to between 2018 and 2021). Context from the whole study: Transplants used related donors with nonmyeloablative bone marrow transplantation; mixed chimerism was transient in the human trials. The study used TCRbeta sequencing to identify donor-specific regulatory T cells before combined kidney and bone marrow transplantation, then tracked those cells after transplant. Paper-wide results and their limitations: Biological reproducibility was not examined directly, but technical replication error appeared to be minimal. The study was limited by small patient numbers, and the findings need validation in larger populations and under other immunosuppression protocols. For some patients, the PCR primers changed as time went on, which meant samples from those patients could not be compared with one another at the nucleotide level. The most biologically relevant and donor-specific TCRbeta repertoire appeared to be identified by expanding Tregs with activated donor B cells. In tolerant patients, the expansion of donor-specific Tregs was greater than global Treg expansion, suggesting that the expansion was antigen-driven rather than nonspecific.

For TCRbeta CDR3 sequencing, genomic DNA from the sorted cells was extracted using the QIAGEN DNeasy Blood and Tissue Kit. High-throughput TCRbeta CDR3 sequencing was carried out commercially through immunoSEQ, with PCR amplification with bias correction and internal controls included. Turning to the authors' computational methods: Unique productive TCRbeta sequences were defined by CDR3 nucleotide sequence where primers matched, otherwise by CDR3 amino acid sequence with Vbeta and Jbeta genes. As a correction for sorting error, sequences shared between sorted populations at a frequency ratio of 2:1 or less were discarded, and the remaining shared sequences were assigned to the higher population. Donor-reactive sequences were defined as at least 5-fold expanded in CFSE-low cells versus unstimulated cells, with frequency of at least 0.01% in CFSE-low cells. Jensen-Shannon divergence, calculated on the top 100 TCRbeta sequences ranked by frequency, was used to quantify repertoire divergence. For any sample with multiple sequencing runs, sorting error was corrected in each run separately before the runs were pooled. Sourced from immuneACCESS, this table was stored by TCRdb with only in-frame sequences that have V and J called. A share of the clones is absent; for the studies checked, an unresolved V gene accounts for under half, and the remainder has no known explanation. D and trimming were read from the DNA, whereas the V and J calls and clone size are those reported in that table. The sample yields tens of thousands of clones; 95% to 98% were counted once. 0.34% of the sample belongs to the ten largest clones.

Sample time point, as interpreted from the label and publication: blood sample drawn before combined kidney and bone marrow transplant. Unstimulated Tregs (CD4+CD25+CD127-), CD4+ non-Tregs (CD4+CD25-), CD4 and CD8 cells were FACS-sorted from thawed PBMCs. Thawed PBMCs were rested overnight at 37 degrees C with around 200 IU/ml IL-2 before Treg sorting. The patients were several recipients of combined kidney and bone marrow transplants from the ITN036ST trial, and samples were available only for these trial subjects. Healthy control blood was processed by Ficoll density gradient to PBMCs and cryopreserved; patient PBMCs were collected before and after transplant. Trimmed from V: 5 bases; trimmed from J: 11 bases; junction bases lacking a gene match: 11. The CDR3 spans 14 residues, from the cysteine through the phenylalanine. Only CDR3 DNA remains: 42 bases, in frame from the first base. CDR1 MDHEN and CDR2 SYDVKM were looked up in the germline V gene.

Comment on this clone: Which antigen it targets is not known. No base qualities exist here, and no much larger clone lies one base off it.

The sample here was Tregs from blood, taken before the transplant. Recombination joined TRBV28 with TRBJ1-4, and 7 junction bases match TRBD1. This sequence originates from a human donor who received a combined kidney and bone marrow transplant. The CDR3 region has the sequence CASSIGQVRGKLFF. The DNA sequence follows: TGTGCCAGCAGTATTGGACAGGTTCGGGGCAAACTGTTTTTT.